This T cell receptor beta chain came from a study of cytomegalovirus exposure and HLA in healthy donors. In the case of this clone: Its antigen is not identified.

Profiling relied on immunoSEQ multiplex PCR, and the TCRdb table lists in-frame clones only, not all of them. The table shows 150,000 to 200,000 clones, with 85% occurring only once. Study conclusions and caveats: According to reports, the classifier identified cytomegalovirus status with high specificity and sensitivity. TCR sequences were mostly rare, though some public TCRs occurred in many donors. The study labeled 164 TCR beta chains cytomegalovirus-associated.

The CDR3 length is 14 residues. The germline gives CDR1 SNHLY, CDR2 FYNNEI. V trimming: 4 bases; J trimming: 6 bases; junction bases outside the gene matches: 1. The study drew the donors from its 120-subject validation cohort, separate from the roughly 670-subject first cohort. V usage is TRBV2 and J usage is TRBJ2-1; 12 bases align to TRBD2. The receptor was derived from a man younger than 30 in good health and CMV-seropositive. Sequencing used PBMCs. The CDR3 bases are TGTGCCAGCAGTGGGACTAGCGGGGCCAATGAGCAGTTCTTC. As protein: CASSGTSGANEQFF. Variable domain in full (rest from reference TRBV2 and TRBJ2-1): EPEVTQTPSHQVTQMGQEVILRCVPISNHLYFYWYRQILGQKVEFLVSFYNNEISEKSEIFDDQFSVERPDGSNFTLKIRSTKLEDSAMYFCASSGTSGANEQFFGPGTRLTVL.